This entry lists 21 T cell receptor beta chains sequenced from one sample in a study of blood T cell repertoires in COVID-19. Assay used: immunoSEQ multiplex PCR; TCRdb lists only in-frame clones, some missing. The data contain a few hundred thousand clones, 80% to 90% of them seen just once; the ten biggest clones take up roughly 4%. The sequencing input was PBMCs or T cells enriched from blood (not recorded which). The receptors were gathered from a young woman who had recovered from COVID-19.

This clone was seen more than once but under ten times. The chain is built from TRBV7-9 and TRBJ2-4, with a weak D call TRBD2 (5 bases). Germline loops: CDR1 SEHNR, CDR2 FQNEAQ (reference sequence). This CDR3 region has 13 residues. V was cut by 6 bases and J by 1 base, with 7 bases left in between. The CDR3 loop reads CASRAGAKNIQYF. The CDR3 nucleotides read TGTGCCAGCAGGGCGGGTGCCAAAAACATTCAGTACTTC.

The chain uses TRBV7-9 and TRBJ2-1; 8 bases are a match to TRBD2. The CDR3 runs to 16 residues. Per germline, CDR1 SEHNR and CDR2 FQNEAQ (reference sequence). J was trimmed by 3 bases and V by 1 base; bases with no gene match: 5. Written as DNA, the CDR3 is TGTGCCAGCAGCTTAGTGGGTAGCGGGGTCTACAATGAGCAGTTCTTC. Translated, it gives CASSLVGSGVYNEQFF.

In its sample, this clone was seen once. V usage is TRBV7-8 and J usage is TRBJ2-5; D is uncertain. This CDR3 region has 13 residues. Trimming cost V 4 bases and J 5 bases, with 11 bases left between them. Germline V gene lookup returns CDR1 SGHVS and CDR2 FQNEAQ. The CDR3 sequence is CASSSLGLETQYF. The DNA for the CDR3 is TGTGCCAGCAGCTCTCTTGGGCTGGAGACCCAGTACTTC.

J is TRBJ1-1 and V is TRBV7-2; D is ambiguous. The CDR3 length is 14 residues. V lost 5 bases and J lost 4, with 14 bases in between. Germline-derived CDR1 and CDR2 are SGHTA and FQGNSA. CDR3 protein: CASSTSRESTEAFF. CDR3 nucleotide sequence: TGTGCCAGCAGCACTAGTAGGGAAAGCACTGAAGCTTTCTTT.

This chain joins TRBV7-2 and TRBJ2-3; 12 bases align to TRBD2. The germline V gene encodes CDR1 SGHTA and CDR2 FQGNSA. CDR3 length: 14 amino acids. V was clipped by 5 bases and J by 12 bases; unmatched bases: 9. The DNA of the CDR3 is TGTGCCAGCAGCCTCTCTAGCGGGAGGGCCTCTCAGTATTTT. It translates to CASSLSSGRASQYF.

The chain uses TRBV6-2 or TRBV6-3 and TRBJ1-1; a possible D gene is TRBD1 (6 bases). Germline assignment: CDR1 MNHEY and CDR2 SVGEGT. CDR3 length: 13 amino acids. Trimming took 0 bases from V and 7 from J, leaving 9 bases between them. The CDR3 region has the DNA TGTGCCAGCAGTTACTCGATACAGGGTGAAGCTTTCTTT. This encodes CASSYSIQGEAFF.

The J gene is TRBJ1-1, the V gene TRBV29-1; 9 nucleotides align to TRBD1. The CDR3 length is 13 residues. V shed 7 bases and J 5 bases; nucleotides not matched to a gene: 8. Germline V CDR1 and CDR2: SQVTM, ANQGSEA. The CDR3 nucleotides read TGCAGCGCACTGACAGGGGGAGAAACTGAAGCTTTCTTT. Protein sequence: CSALTGGETEAFF.

V and J are TRBV5-4 and TRBJ2-1; weak D call: TRBD1 (6 bases). Trimming removed 2 bases at V and 7 bases at J, with 7 bases between. Germline loops: CDR1 SGHNT, CDR2 YYREEE (reference sequence). This CDR3 contains 12 residues. CDR3 coding DNA: TGTGCCAGCAGCTTCGGACAGAATGAGCAGTTCTTC. It is translated as CASSFGQNEQFF. The full variable domain, completed using reference TRBV5-4 and TRBJ2-1, is ETGVTQSPTHLIKTRGQQVTLRCSSQSGHNTVSWYQQALGQGPQFIFQYYREEENGRGNFPPRFSGLQFPNYSSELNVNALELDDSALYLCASSFGQNEQFFGPGTRLTVL.

The V and J genes are TRBV6-5 and TRBJ1-5; D perhaps matches TRBD1 (5 bases). Trimming left V 7 bases short and J 3 bases short, with 13 bases between. This CDR3 spans 14 amino acids. In germline, CDR1 is MNHEY, CDR2 SVGAGI. The CDR3 DNA reads TGTGCCAGCACGGGGGGTTTCGACAATCAGCCCCAGCATTTT. This translates into CASTGGFDNQPQHF.

On this clone itself: Other DNA sequences in this specimen translate into the identical CDR3. The chain recombines TRBV7-2 with TRBJ2-1; TRBD2 agrees at 12 bases. Germline-derived CDR1 and CDR2 are SGHTA and FQGNSA. This CDR3 has 14 residues. J was trimmed by 8 bases and V by 6 bases; bases with no gene match: 5. The chain's CDR3 is CASSLAGGPDEQFF. CDR3 sequence (DNA): TGTGCCAGCAGTCTAGCGGGAGGGCCCGATGAGCAGTTCTTC.

This clone was picked up a small number of times. The chain joins TRBV4-1 to TRBJ1-2, with D uncertain. Germline CDR1 MGHRA, CDR2 YSYEKL. The CDR3 runs 16 residues. Trimming stripped 2 bases from V and 6 bases from J, with 19 bases between. The CDR3 spells CASSQPRMGLRDGYTF. The CDR3 coding sequence is TGCGCCAGCAGCCAACCACGTATGGGCCTGAGGGATGGCTACACCTTC.

V gene TRBV2 combines with J gene TRBJ1-6, with TRBD1 matching 10 bases. V shed 6 bases, J shed 10 bases, and the junction held 6 bases outside the gene matches. Germline values: CDR1 SNHLY, CDR2 FYNNEI. The CDR3 contains 14 residues. CDR3 sequence: CASRPGTGVSPLHF. CDR3 DNA: TGTGCCAGCAGACCCGGGACAGGGGTCTCACCCCTCCACTTT.

CDR3 coding DNA: TGTGCCAGCTCACGAGAGGGACAGGGTGCGAATGAGCAGTTCTTC. Its translation is CASSREGQGANEQFF. This chain joins TRBV18 and TRBJ2-1; 9 positions match TRBD1. This CDR3 spans 15 amino acids. Germline CDR1 KGHSH, CDR2 LQKENI. V lost 4 bases to trimming and J lost 7 bases; unmatched junction nucleotides: 8.

The rearrangement links TRBV4-1 to TRBJ2-7; TRBD2 matches at 7 bases. J lost 1 base, V lost 0 bases, and 9 bases had no gene match. This CDR3 has 17 amino acids. CDR1 and CDR2 from the germline V gene are MGHRA and YSYEKL. The CDR3 protein is CASSQERPGGASYEQYF. The CDR3, as DNA: TGCGCCAGCAGCCAAGAACGACCGGGAGGAGCATCCTACGAGCAGTACTTC.

J is TRBJ2-7 and V is TRBV9; D might be TRBD1 (5 bases). The V end lost 6 bases, the J end lost 3 bases, and 16 bases lay between the germline ends. The CDR3 is made up of 14 amino acids. Germline V lookup: CDR1 SGDLS, CDR2 YYNGEE. In DNA form, the CDR3 reads TGTGCCAGCACCCAGGGCCTGGGGCTCTACGAGCAGTACTTC. This sequence encodes CASTQGLGLYEQYF.

This chain joins TRBV6-4 and TRBJ1-1, with 7 bases matching TRBD1. The CDR3 sequence is 14 residues long. The germline V gene has CDR1 MRHNA and CDR2 SNTAGT. After removal of 2 bases from V and 2 bases from J, the junction contained 2 bases not matched to a gene. The CDR3 region has the DNA TGTGCCAGCAGTGACGGGGACAGTAACACTGAAGCTTTCTTT. Translating it yields CASSDGDSNTEAFF.

V is TRBV7-2 and J is TRBJ2-3, with D possibly matching TRBD1 (7 bases). The V end was cut by 5 bases, the J end by 4 bases, with 19 bases between. Germline CDR1 and CDR2: SGHTA and FQGNSA. There are 16 residues in the CDR3. CDR3 sequence: CASSQRGGGSPDTQYF. The CDR3 coding sequence is TGTGCCAGCAGCCAGAGAGGAGGGGGCTCCCCAGATACGCAGTATTTT.

This clone appeared once. The J gene is TRBJ1-3, the V gene TRBV7-2; D ambiguous. The CDR3 consists of 16 residues. V lost 2 bases to trimming and J lost 4 bases, with 15 bases between them. Germline V lookup: CDR1 SGHTA, CDR2 FQGNSA. CDR3 bases: TGTGCCAGCAGCTTACGAATCGGGGTAGGAGGAAACACCATATATTTT. Its protein product is CASSLRIGVGGNTIYF.

J is TRBJ1-2 and V is TRBV24-1; D remains unclear. V was pared by 5 bases and J by 3 bases, with 9 bases between. This CDR3 comprises 13 residues. Germline V CDR1 and CDR2: KGHDR, SFDVKD. CDR3 nucleotides: TGTGCCACCAGTGGAGCTTTTGACTATGGCTACACCTTC. This gives the protein CATSGAFDYGYTF.

The chain joins TRBV28 to TRBJ2-7, with a possible D match to TRBD2 (6 bases). The CDR3 is 15 residues long. Germline assignment: CDR1 MDHEN and CDR2 SYDVKM. V was cut by 6 bases and J by 2 bases, with 17 bases left in between. CDR3 in amino acids: CASSRGTYPTYEQYF. CDR3 nucleotides: TGTGCCAGCAGCCGAGGGACTTATCCTACCTACGAGCAGTACTTC.

This sequence joins TRBV9 and TRBJ1-2, with 7 bases aligning to TRBD1. This CDR3 is built from 13 residues. Germline CDR1 and CDR2: SGDLS and YYNGEE. The junction had 5 bases not matched to a gene; V was cut back by 1 base and J by 8 bases. This CDR3 reads CASSVRDRAGYTF. For the CDR3, the DNA is TGTGCCAGCAGCGTAAGGGACAGAGCCGGCTACACCTTC.